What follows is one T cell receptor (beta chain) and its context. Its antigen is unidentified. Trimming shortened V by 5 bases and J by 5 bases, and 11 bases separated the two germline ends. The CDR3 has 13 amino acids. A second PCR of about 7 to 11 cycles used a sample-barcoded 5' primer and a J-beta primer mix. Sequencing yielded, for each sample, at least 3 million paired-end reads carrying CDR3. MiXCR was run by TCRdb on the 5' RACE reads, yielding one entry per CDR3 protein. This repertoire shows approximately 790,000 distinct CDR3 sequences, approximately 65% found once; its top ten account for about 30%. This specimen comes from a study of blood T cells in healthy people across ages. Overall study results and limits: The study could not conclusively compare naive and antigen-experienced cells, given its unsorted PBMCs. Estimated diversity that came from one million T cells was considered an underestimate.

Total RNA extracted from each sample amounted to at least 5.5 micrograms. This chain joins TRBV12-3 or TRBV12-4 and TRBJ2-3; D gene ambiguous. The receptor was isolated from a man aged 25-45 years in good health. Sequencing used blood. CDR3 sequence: CASSRVWEDTQYF. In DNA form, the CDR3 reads TGTGCCAGCAGTAGAGTGTGGGAAGATACGCAGTATTTT.